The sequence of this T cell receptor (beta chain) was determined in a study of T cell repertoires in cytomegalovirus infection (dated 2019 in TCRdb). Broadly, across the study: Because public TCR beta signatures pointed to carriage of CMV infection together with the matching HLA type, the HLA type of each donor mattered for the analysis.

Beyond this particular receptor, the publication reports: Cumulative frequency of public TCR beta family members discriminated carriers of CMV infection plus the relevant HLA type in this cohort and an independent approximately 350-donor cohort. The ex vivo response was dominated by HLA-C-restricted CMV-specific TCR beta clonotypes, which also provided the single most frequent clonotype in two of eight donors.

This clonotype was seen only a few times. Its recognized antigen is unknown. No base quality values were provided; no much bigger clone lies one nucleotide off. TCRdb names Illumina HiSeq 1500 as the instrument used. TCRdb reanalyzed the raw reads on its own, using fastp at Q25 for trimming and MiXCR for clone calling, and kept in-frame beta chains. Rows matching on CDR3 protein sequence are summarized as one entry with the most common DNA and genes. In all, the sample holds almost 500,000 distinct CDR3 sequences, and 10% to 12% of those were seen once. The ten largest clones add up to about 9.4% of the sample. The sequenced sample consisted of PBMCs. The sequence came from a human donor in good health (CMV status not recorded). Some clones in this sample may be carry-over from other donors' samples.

The nucleotides read TGTGCCAGCAGGGAGGGACTCTCCTACGAGCAGTACTTC. It translates as CASREGLSYEQYF. The sequence is built from TRBV27 and TRBJ2-7, with a weak D call of TRBD2 (6 bases match). From its cysteine to its phenylalanine, the CDR3 spans 13 amino acids. Only the CDR3 part of the read is kept: 39 bases, read in frame from the first base. Via the germline V gene (reference sequence), CDR1 is MNHEY and CDR2 SMNVEV. V is pared back by 6 bases and J by 0 bases, with 9 bases lying between the germline termini.